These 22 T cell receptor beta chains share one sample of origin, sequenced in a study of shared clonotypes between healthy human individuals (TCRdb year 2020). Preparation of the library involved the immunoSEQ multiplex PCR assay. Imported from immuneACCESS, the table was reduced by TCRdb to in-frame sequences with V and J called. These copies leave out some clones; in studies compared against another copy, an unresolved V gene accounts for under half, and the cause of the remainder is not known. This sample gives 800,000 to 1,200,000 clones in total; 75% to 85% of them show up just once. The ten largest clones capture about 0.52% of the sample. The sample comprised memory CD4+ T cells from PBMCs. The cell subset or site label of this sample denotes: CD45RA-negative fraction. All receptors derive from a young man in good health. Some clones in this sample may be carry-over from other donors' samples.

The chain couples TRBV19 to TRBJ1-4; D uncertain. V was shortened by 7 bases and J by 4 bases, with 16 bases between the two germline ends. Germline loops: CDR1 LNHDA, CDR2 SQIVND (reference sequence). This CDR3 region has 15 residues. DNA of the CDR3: TGTGCCAGTAAAAATCGAGGACTGAATAATGAAAAACTGTTTTTT. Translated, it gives CASKNRGLNNEKLFF.

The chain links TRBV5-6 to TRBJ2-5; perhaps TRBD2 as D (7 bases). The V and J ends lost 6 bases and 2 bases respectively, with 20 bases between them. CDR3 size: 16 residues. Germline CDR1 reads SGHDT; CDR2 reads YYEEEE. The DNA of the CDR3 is TGTGCCAGCACCTCAAGGCGGAGGGGGGGACAAGAGACCCAGTACTTC. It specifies CASTSRRRGGQETQYF. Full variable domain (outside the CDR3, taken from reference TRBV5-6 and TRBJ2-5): DAGVTQSPTHLIKTRGQQVTLRCSPKSGHDTVSWYQQALGQGPQFIFQYYEEEERQRGNFPDRFSGHQFPNYSSELNVNALLLGDSALYLCASTSRRRGGQETQYFGPGTRLLVL.

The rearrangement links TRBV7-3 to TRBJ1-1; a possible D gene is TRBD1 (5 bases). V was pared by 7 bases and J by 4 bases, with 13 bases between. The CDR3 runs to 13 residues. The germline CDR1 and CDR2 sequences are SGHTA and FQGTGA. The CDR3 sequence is CASTSLGVTEAFF. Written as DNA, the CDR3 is TGTGCCAGCACCTCATTGGGGGTCACTGAAGCTTTCTTT.

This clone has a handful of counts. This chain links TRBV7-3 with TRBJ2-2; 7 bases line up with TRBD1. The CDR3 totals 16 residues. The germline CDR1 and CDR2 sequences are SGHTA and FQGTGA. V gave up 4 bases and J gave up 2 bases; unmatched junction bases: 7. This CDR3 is CASSSPTGANTGELFF. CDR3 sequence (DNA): TGTGCCAGCAGCTCCCCCACAGGGGCTAACACCGGGGAGCTGTTTTTT.

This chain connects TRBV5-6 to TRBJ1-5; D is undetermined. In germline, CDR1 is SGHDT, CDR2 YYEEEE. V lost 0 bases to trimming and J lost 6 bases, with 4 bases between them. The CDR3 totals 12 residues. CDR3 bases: TGTGCCAGCAGCTTGGCCACTCAGCCCCAGCATTTT. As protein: CASSLATQPQHF.

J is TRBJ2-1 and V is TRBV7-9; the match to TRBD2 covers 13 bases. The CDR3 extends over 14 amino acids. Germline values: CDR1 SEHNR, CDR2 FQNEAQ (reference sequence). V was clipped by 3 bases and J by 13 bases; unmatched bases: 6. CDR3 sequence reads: CASSLGTSGAPQFF. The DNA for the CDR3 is TGTGCCAGCAGCTTGGGGACTAGCGGGGCACCTCAGTTCTTC.

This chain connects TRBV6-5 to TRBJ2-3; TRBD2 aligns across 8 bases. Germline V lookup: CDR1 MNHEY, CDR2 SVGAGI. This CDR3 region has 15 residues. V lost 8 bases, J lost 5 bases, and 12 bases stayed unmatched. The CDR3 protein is CASQELAGRVDTQYF. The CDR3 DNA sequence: TGTGCCAGCCAGGAATTAGCGGGACGGGTAGATACGCAGTATTTT.

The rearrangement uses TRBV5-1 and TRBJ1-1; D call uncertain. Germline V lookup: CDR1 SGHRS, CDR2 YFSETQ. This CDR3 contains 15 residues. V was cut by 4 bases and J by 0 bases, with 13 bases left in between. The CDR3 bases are TGCGCCAGCAGCCCGAGTGAGGGCATGAACACTGAAGCTTTCTTT. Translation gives CASSPSEGMNTEAFF.

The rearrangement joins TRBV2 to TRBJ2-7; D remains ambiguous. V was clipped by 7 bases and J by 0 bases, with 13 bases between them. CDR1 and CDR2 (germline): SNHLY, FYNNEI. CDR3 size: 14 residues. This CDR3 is CASKRTQSSYEQYF. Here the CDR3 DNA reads TGTGCCAGCAAAAGAACTCAATCCTCCTACGAGCAGTACTTC.

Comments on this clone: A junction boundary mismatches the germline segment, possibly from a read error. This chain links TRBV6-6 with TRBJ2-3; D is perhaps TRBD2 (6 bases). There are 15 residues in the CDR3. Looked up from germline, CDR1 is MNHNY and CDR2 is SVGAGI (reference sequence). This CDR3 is CASRYSGLGTDTQYF. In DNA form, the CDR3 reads TGTGCCAGCAGATACTCGGGACTCGGCACAGATACGCAGTATTTT.

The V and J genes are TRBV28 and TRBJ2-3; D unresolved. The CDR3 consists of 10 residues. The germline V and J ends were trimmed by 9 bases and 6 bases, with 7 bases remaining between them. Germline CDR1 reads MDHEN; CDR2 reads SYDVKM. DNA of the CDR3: TGTGCCAGGGAAGGGGATACGCAGTATTTT. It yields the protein CAREGDTQYF. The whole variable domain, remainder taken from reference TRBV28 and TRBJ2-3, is DVKVTQSSRYLVKRTGEKVFLECVQDMDHENMFWYRQDPGLGLRLIYFSYDVKMKEKGDIPEGYSVSREKKERFSLILESASTNQTSMYLCAREGDTQYFGPGTRLTVL.

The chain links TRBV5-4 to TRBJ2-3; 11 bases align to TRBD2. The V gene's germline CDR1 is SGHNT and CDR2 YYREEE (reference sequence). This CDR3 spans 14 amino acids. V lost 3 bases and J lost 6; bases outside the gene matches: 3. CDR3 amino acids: CASSSRTSGDTQYF. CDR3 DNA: TGTGCCAGCAGCTCGAGGACTAGCGGGGATACGCAGTATTTT.

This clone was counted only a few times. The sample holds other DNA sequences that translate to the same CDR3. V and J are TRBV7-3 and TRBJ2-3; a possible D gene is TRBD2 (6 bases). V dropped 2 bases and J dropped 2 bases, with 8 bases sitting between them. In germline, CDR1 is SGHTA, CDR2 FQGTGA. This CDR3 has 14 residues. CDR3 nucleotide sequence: TGTGCCAGCAGCTTAGGGGGACTCACAGATACGCAGTATTTT. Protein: CASSLGGLTDTQYF.

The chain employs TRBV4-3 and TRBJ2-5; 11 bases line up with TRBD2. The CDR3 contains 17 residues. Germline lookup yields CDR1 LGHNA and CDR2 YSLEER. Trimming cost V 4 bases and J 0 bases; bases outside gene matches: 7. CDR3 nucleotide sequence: TGCGCCAGCAGCCCGGGACTAGCGGTATCGTACCAAGAGACCCAGTACTTC. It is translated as CASSPGLAVSYQETQYF.

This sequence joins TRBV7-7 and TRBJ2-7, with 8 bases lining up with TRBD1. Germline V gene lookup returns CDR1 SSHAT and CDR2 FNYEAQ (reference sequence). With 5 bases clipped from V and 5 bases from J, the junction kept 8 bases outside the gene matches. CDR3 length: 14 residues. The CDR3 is CASSPRTGQDEQYF. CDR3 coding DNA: TGTGCCAGCAGCCCAAGGACAGGGCAAGACGAGCAGTACTTC. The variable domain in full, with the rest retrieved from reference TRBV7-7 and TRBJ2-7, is GAGVSQSPRYKVTKRGQDVTLRCDPISSHATLYWYQQALGQGPEFLTYFNYEAQPDKSGLPSDRFSAERPEGSISTLTIQRTEQRDSAMYRCASSPRTGQDEQYFGPGTRLTVT.

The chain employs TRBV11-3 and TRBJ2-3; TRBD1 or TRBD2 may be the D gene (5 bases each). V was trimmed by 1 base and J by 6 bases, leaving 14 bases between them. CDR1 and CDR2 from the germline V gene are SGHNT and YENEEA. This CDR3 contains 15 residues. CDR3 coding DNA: TGTGCCAGCAGCTTAGGTGCTGCAGGGACGGATACGCAGTATTTT. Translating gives CASSLGAAGTDTQYF.

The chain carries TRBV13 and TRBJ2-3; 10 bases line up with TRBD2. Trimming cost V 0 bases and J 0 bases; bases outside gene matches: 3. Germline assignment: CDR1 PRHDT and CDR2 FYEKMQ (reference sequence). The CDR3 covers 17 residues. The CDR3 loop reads CASSLGLAGASTDTQYF. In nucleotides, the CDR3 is TGTGCCAGCAGCTTAGGGCTAGCGGGGGCTAGCACAGATACGCAGTATTTT.

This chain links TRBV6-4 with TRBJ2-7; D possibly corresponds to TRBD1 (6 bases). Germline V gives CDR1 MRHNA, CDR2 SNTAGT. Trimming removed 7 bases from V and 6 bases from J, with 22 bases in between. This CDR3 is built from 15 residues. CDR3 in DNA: TGTGCCAGCATCTCGATTCCTCCCCAAGGGGGCGAGCAGTACTTC. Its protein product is CASISIPPQGGEQYF.

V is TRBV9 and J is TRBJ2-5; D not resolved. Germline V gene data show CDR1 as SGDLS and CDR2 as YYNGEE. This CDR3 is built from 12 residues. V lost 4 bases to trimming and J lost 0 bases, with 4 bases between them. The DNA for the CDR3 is TGTGCCAGCAGCCTAAACCAAGAGACCCAGTACTTC. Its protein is CASSLNQETQYF.

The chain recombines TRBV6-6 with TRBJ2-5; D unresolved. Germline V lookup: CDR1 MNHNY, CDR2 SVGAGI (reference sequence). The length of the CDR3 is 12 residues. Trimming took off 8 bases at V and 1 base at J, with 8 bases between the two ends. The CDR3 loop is CASGFPQETQYF. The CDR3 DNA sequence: TGTGCCAGCGGATTCCCCCAAGAGACCCAGTACTTC.

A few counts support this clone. The CDR3 spells CASSEAMVGGNTIYF. CDR3 sequence (DNA): TGTGCCAGCAGTGAAGCTATGGTCGGTGGAAACACCATATATTTT. The V and J genes are TRBV2 and TRBJ1-3; the D is unclear. The germline CDR1 and CDR2 sequences are SNHLY and FYNNEI. Trimming took 0 bases from V and 3 from J, leaving 9 bases between them. There are 15 residues in the CDR3.

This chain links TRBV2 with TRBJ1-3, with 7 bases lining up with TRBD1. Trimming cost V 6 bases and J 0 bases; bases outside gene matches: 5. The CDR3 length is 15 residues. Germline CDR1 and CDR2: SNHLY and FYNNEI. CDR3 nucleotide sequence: TGTGCCAGCAGAAGGGACAGTTCCTCTGGAAACACCATATATTTT. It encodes CASRRDSSSGNTIYF.